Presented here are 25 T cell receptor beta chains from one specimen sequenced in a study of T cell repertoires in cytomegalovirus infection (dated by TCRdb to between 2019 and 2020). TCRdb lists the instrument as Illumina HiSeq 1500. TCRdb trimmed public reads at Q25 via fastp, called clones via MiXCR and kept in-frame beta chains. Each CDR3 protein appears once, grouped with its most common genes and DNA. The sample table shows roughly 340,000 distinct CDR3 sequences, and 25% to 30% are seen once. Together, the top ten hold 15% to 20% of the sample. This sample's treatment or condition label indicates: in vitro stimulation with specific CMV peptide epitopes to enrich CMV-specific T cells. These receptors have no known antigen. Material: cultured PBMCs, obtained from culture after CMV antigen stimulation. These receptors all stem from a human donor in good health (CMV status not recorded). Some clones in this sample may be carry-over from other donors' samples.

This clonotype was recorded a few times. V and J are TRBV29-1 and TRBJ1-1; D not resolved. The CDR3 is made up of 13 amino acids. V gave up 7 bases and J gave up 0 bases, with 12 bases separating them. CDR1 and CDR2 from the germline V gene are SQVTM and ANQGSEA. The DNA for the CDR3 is TGCAGCGCTACGGACTTTATGAACACTGAAGCTTTCTTT. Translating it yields CSATDFMNTEAFF.

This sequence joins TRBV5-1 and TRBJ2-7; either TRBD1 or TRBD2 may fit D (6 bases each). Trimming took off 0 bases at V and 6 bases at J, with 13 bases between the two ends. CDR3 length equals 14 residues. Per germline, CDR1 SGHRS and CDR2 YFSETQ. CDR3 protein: CASSLEQGGGEQYF. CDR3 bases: TGCGCCAGCAGCTTGGAACAGGGAGGTGGCGAGCAGTACTTC.

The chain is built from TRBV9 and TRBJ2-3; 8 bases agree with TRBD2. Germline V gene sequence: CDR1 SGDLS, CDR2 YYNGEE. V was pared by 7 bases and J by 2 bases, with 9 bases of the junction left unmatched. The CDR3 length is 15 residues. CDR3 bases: TGTGCCAGCGGCTCGGGTAGCGGGGCCACAGATACGCAGTATTTT. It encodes CASGSGSGATDTQYF. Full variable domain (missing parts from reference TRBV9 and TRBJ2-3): DSGVTQTPKHLITATGQRVTLRCSPRSGDLSVYWYQQSLDQGLQFLIQYYNGEERAKGNILERFSAQQFPDLHSELNLSSLELGDSALYFCASGSGSGATDTQYFGPGTRLTVL.

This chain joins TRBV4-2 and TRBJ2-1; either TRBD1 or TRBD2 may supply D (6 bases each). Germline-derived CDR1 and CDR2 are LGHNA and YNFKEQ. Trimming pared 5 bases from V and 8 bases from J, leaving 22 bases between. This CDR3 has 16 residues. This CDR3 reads CASSSRDTGGGYEQFF. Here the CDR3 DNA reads TGTGCCAGCAGCTCGCGGGACACTGGGGGCGGCTATGAGCAGTTCTTC.

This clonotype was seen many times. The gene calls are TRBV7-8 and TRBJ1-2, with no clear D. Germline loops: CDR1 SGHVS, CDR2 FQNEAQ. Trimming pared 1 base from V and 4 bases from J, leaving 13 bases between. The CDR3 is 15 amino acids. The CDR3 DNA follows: TGTGCCAGCAGCTTAGGGGGTCCGGGAGGCTATGGCTACACCTTC. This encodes CASSLGGPGGYGYTF.

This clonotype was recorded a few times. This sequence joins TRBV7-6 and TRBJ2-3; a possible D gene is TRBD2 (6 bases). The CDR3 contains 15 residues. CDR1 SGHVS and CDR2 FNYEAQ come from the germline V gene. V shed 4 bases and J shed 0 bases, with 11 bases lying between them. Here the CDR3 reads CASSSGLTSTDTQYF. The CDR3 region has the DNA TGTGCCAGCAGCTCGGGACTCACTAGCACAGATACGCAGTATTTT.

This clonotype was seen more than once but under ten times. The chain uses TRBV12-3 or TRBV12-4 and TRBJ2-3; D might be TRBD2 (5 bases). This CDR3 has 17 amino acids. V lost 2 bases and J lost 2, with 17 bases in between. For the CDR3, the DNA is TGTGCCAGCAGTTTACAGAGGGTACCCACCCTCACAGATACGCAGTATTTT. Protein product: CASSLQRVPTLTDTQYF.

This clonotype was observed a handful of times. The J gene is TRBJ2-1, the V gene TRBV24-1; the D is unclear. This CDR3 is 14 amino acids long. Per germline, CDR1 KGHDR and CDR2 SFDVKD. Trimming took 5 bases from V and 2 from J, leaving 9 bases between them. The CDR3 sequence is CATSAAPTYNEQFF. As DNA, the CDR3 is TGTGCCACCAGTGCGGCGCCAACCTACAATGAGCAGTTCTTC.

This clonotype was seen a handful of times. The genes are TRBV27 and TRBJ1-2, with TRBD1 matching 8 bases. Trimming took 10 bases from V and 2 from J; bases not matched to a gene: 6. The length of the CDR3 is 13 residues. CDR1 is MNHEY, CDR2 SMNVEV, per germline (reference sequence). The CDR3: CATGGQANYGYTF. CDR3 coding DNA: TGTGCCACCGGGGGACAGGCCAACTATGGCTACACCTTC.

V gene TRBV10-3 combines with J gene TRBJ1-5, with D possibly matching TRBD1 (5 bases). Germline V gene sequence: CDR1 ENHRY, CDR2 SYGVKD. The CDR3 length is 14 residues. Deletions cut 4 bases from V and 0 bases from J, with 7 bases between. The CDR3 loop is CAISVGGSNQPQHF. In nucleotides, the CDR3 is TGTGCCATCAGTGTTGGGGGTAGCAATCAGCCCCAGCATTTT.

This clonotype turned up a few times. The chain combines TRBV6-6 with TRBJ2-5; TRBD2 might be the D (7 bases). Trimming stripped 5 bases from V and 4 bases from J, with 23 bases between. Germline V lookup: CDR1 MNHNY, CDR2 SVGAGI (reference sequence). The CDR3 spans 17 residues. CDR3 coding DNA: TGTGCCAGCAGTCGCCTCTTATTACAGGGAGGGGTAGAGACCCAGTACTTC. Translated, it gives CASSRLLLQGGVETQYF.

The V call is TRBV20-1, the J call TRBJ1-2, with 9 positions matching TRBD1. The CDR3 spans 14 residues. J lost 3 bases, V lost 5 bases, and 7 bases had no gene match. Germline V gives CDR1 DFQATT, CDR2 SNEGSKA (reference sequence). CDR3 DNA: TGCAGTGCTGATCCGGGACAGGGCCACTATGGCTACACCTTC. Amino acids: CSADPGQGHYGYTF.

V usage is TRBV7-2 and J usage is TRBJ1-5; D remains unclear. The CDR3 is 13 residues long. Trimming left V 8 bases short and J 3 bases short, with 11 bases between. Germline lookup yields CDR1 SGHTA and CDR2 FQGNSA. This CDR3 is CASADGVNQPQHF. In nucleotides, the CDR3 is TGTGCCAGCGCTGACGGAGTCAATCAGCCCCAGCATTTT.

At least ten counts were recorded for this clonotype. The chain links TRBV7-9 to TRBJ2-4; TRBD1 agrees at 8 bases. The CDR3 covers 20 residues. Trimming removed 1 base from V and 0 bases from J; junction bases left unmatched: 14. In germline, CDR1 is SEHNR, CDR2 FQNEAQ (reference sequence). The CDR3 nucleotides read TGTGCCAGCAGCTTAGGGCGGGACAGGACCCTATCGCTAGCCAAAAACATTCAGTACTTC. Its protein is CASSLGRDRTLSLAKNIQYF. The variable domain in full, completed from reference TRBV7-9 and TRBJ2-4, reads DTGVSQNPRHKITKRGQNVTFRCDPISEHNRLYWYRQTLGQGPEFLTYFQNEAQLEKSRLLSDRFSAERPKGSFSTLEIQRTEQGDSAMYLCASSLGRDRTLSLAKNIQYFGAGTRLSVL.

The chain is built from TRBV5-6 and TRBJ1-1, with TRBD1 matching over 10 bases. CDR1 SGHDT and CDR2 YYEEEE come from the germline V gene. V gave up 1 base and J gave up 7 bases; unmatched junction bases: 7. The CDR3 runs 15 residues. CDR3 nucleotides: TGTGCCAGCAGCTTGCCTGACAGGGGGCTTGTTGAAGCTTTCTTT. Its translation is CASSLPDRGLVEAFF. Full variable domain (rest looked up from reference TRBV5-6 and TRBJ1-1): DAGVTQSPTHLIKTRGQQVTLRCSPKSGHDTVSWYQQALGQGPQFIFQYYEEEERQRGNFPDRFSGHQFPNYSSELNVNALLLGDSALYLCASSLPDRGLVEAFFGQGTRLTVV.

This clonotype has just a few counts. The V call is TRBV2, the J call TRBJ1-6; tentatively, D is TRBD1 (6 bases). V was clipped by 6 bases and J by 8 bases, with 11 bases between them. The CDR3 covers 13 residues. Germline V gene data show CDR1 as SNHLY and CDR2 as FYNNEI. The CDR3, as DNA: TGTGCCAGCAGACTCCGACAGGATTCACCCCTCCACTTT. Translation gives CASRLRQDSPLHF.

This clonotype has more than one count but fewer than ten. The CDR3 loop reads CATSSGLAGSSYNEQFF. CDR3 nucleotide sequence: TGTGCCACCAGCAGTGGACTAGCGGGGAGCTCCTACAATGAGCAGTTCTTC. The V call is TRBV15, the J call TRBJ2-1; 12 bases are a match to TRBD2. This CDR3 contains 17 residues. The germline CDR1 and CDR2 sequences are LNHNV and YYDKDF (reference sequence). V dropped 3 bases and J dropped 0; count of bases not matched to a gene: 3.

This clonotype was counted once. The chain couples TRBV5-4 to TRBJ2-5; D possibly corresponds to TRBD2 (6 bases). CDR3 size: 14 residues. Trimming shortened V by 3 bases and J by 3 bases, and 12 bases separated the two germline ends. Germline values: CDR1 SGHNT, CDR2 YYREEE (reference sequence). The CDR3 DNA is TGTGCCAGCAGCTCCCACGGGAGAGAAGAGACCCAGTACTTC. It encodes CASSSHGREETQYF.

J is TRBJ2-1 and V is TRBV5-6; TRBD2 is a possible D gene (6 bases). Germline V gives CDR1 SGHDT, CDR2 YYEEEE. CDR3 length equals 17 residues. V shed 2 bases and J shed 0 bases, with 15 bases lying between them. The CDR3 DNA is TGTGCCAGCAGCTTCGGGGGACGGACCCGCTCCTACAATGAGCAGTTCTTC. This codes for CASSFGGRTRSYNEQFF.

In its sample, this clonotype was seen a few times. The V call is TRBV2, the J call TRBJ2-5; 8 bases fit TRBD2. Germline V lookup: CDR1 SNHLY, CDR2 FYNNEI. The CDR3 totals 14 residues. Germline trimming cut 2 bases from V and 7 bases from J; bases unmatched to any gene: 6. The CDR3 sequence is CASSEWLAGGTQYF. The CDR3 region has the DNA TGTGCCAGCAGTGAATGGCTAGCGGGCGGGACCCAGTACTTC.

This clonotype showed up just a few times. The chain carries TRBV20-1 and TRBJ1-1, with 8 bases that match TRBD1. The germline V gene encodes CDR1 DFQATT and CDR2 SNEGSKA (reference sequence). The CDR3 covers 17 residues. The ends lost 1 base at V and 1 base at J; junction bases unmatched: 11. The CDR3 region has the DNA TGCAGTGCTAGAGCCCTAAGAAGAGGGACAGGGAACACTGAAGCTTTCTTT. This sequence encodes CSARALRRGTGNTEAFF.

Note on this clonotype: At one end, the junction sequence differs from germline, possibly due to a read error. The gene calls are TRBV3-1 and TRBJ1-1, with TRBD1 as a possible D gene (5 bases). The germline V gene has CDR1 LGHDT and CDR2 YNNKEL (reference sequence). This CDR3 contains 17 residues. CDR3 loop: CASSRASGGGVATETFF. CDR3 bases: TGTGCCAGCAGCCGAGCCTCCGGGGGAGGAGTGGCCACTGAAACTTTCTTT.

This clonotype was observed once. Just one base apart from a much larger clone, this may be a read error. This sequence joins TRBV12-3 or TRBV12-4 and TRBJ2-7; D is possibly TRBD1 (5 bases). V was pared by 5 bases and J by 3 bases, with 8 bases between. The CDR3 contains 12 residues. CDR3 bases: TGTGCCAGCAGTCTCAGGGTCTACGAGCAGTACTTC. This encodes CASSLRVYEQYF.

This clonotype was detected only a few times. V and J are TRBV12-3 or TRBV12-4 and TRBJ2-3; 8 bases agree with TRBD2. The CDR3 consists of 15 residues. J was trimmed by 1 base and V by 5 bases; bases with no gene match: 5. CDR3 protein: CASSTGTSRTDTQYF. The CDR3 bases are TGTGCCAGCAGTACCGGGACTAGTCGCACAGATACGCAGTATTTT.

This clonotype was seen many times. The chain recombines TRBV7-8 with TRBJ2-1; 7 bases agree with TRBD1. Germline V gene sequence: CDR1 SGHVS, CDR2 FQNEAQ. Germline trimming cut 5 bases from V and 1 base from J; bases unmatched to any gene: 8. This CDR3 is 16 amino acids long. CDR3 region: CASSSPGQISYNEQFF. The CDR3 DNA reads TGTGCCAGCAGCAGCCCGGGACAGATATCCTACAATGAGCAGTTCTTC. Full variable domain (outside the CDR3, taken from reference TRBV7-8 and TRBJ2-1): GAGVSQSPRYKVAKRGQDVALRCDPISGHVSLFWYQQALGQGPEFLTYFQNEAQLDKSGLPSDRFFAERPEGSVSTLKIQRTQQEDSAVYLCASSSPGQISYNEQFFGPGTRLTVL.